The 10 T cell receptor beta chains in this list originate from one sample, sequenced in a study of somatic mutations in cytotoxic T cells in rheumatoid arthritis. The protocol was immunoSEQ multiplex PCR, while the TCRdb copy is restricted to in-frame clones and leaves out a portion. This sample carries roughly 13,000 clones, around 74% of them seen once, and the ten largest clones take about 15%. The sample was CD8+ T cells sorted from blood. The origin of the receptors is an adult with rheumatoid arthritis.

The chain is built from TRBV5-1 and TRBJ2-5; 8 nucleotides line up with TRBD2. With 1 base clipped from V and 3 bases from J, the junction kept 5 bases outside the gene matches. The CDR3 contains 15 residues. CDR1 and CDR2 from the germline V gene are SGHRS and YFSETQ. The DNA of the CDR3 is TGCGCCAGCAGCTTGCGCGGGGGGCTCGAAGAGACCCAGTACTTC. Protein sequence: CASSLRGGLEETQYF.

CDR3 residues: CSVGPTGVGTGELFF. The CDR3 DNA is TGCAGCGTTGGACCGACAGGGGTTGGCACCGGGGAGCTGTTTTTT. The chain recombines TRBV29-1 with TRBJ2-2; 8 nucleotides line up with TRBD1. The CDR3 runs 15 residues. Germline V gene data show CDR1 as SQVTM and CDR2 as ANQGSEA. J was trimmed by 4 bases and V by 4 bases; bases with no gene match: 8.

This chain uses TRBV18 with TRBJ2-5, with 8 bases lining up with TRBD2. This CDR3 has 16 residues. V dropped 2 bases and J dropped 1; count of bases not matched to a gene: 6. Germline loops: CDR1 KGHSH, CDR2 LQKENI. The CDR3 bases are TGTGCCAGCTCACCAGCCCACGGGGGGGCCCAAGAGACCCAGTACTTC. It codes for CASSPAHGGAQETQYF.

The J gene is TRBJ1-2, the V gene TRBV13, with D perhaps TRBD1 (5 bases). V was pared by 5 bases and J by 8 bases, with 18 bases between. This CDR3 is built from 14 residues. Germline loops: CDR1 PRHDT, CDR2 FYEKMQ (reference sequence). CDR3 bases: TGTGCCAGCAGCGGACCAGGAGGGGTAAGGGGCTACACCTTC. It yields the protein CASSGPGGVRGYTF.

The rearrangement links TRBV7-6 to TRBJ2-1, with D maybe TRBD1 (6 bases). The germline CDR1 and CDR2 sequences are SGHVS and FNYEAQ. Trimming removed 3 bases from V and 9 bases from J, with 15 bases in between. The CDR3 has 14 amino acids. CDR3 bases: TGTGCCAGCAGCTTGCTGACAGGCGACAGTGAGCAGTTCTTC. This translates into CASSLLTGDSEQFF.

This clone was picked up one time. V gene TRBV7-8 combines with J gene TRBJ2-2, with D possibly matching TRBD1 (5 bases). The germline V gene encodes CDR1 SGHVS and CDR2 FQNEAQ. CDR3 length: 16 residues. V lost 1 base to trimming and J lost 1 base, with 10 bases between them. In DNA, the CDR3 is TGTGCCAGCAGCTTAGATGGGGCGGAGAACACCGGGGAGCTGTTTTTT. Its translation: CASSLDGAENTGELFF.

CDR3 coding DNA: TGTGCCAGCAGTGAAGTGGGGACGGTGGGGGAGCAGTACGTC. Its protein product is CASSEVGTVGEQYV. The gene calls are TRBV6-1 and TRBJ2-7; D may be TRBD1 or TRBD2 (5 bases each). This CDR3 contains 14 residues. The V end lost 1 base, the J end lost 7 bases, and 14 bases lay between the germline ends. The germline CDR1 and CDR2 sequences are MNHNS and SASEGT.

This chain links TRBV2 with TRBJ1-1; D remains unclear. This CDR3 comprises 13 residues. V gave up 3 bases and J gave up 4 bases, with 9 bases separating them. From germline, CDR1 is SNHLY and CDR2 FYNNEI. CDR3 protein: CASSDAGGTEAFF. The CDR3, as DNA: TGTGCCAGCAGTGATGCAGGCGGCACTGAAGCTTTCTTT. Full variable domain (remainder filled in from reference TRBV2 and TRBJ1-1): EPEVTQTPSHQVTQMGQEVILRCVPISNHLYFYWYRQILGQKVEFLVSFYNNEISEKSEIFDDQFSVERPDGSNFTLKIRSTKLEDSAMYFCASSDAGGTEAFFGQGTRLTVV.

The chain carries TRBV4-1 and TRBJ1-6; D is possibly TRBD1 (6 bases). Between the trimmed V and J ends, which lost 5 bases and 5 bases, there was a span of 19 bases. The CDR3 extends over 17 amino acids. Germline lookup yields CDR1 MGHRA and CDR2 YSYEKL. The CDR3 nucleotides are TGCGCCAGCAGCATACAGACCCCGGGACAAAATAATTCACCCCTCCACTTT. Residues: CASSIQTPGQNNSPLHF.

The chain employs TRBV4-2 and TRBJ2-3; 8 nucleotides match TRBD2. V lost 0 bases and J lost 2; bases outside the gene matches: 10. CDR1 LGHNA and CDR2 YNFKEQ come from the germline V gene. CDR3 length equals 18 residues. CDR3 sequence reads: CASSQDAGLAGYTDTQYF. In nucleotides, the CDR3 is TGTGCCAGCAGCCAAGATGCCGGGCTAGCGGGTTACACAGATACGCAGTATTTT.